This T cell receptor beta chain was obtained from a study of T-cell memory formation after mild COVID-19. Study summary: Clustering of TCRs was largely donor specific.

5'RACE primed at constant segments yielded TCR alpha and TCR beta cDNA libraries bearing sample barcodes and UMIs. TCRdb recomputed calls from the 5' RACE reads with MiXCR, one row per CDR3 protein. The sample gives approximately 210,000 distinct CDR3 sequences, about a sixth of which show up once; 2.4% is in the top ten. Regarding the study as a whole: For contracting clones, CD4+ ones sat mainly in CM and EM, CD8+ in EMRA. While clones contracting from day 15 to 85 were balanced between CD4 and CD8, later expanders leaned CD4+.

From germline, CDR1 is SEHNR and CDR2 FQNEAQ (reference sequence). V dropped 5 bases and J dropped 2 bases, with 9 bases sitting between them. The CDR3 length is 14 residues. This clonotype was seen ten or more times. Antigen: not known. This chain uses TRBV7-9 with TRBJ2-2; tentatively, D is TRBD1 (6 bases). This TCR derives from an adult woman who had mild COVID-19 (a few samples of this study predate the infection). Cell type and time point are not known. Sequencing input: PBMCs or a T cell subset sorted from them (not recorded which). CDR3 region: CASSETGNTGELFF. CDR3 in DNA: TGTGCCAGCAGCGAGACAGGAAACACCGGGGAGCTGTTTTTT.